This T cell receptor beta chain was sequenced in a study of CD8+CD57+ T cells in acquired aplastic anemia. At the level of the study: On average, sorted CD4+ and CD8+ cells gave 3.2 ug of DNA.

On this clonotype itself: Its antigen is undetermined.

The V end lost 0 bases, the J end lost 7 bases, and 6 bases lay between the germline ends. Germline lookup yields CDR1 LNHNV and CDR2 YYDKDF (reference sequence). The CDR3 is made up of 13 amino acids. It was genomic DNA that served as the template for profiling TCR beta VDJ and CDR3. TCRdb reanalysed the reads using MiXCR and keeps one entry per CDR3 protein. This table has around 200,000 distinct CDR3 sequences, about half appearing once. Study findings and constraints: Patients and controls turned out to have 25 to 35 CD8+ CDR3 sequences in common.

Whoever was chosen for sequencing had shown CD8+CD57+ cell expansion by flow cytometry. Among the patients, all had severe acquired aplastic anemia. All patients were therapy-naive when blood was sampled. This TCR was sampled from a human donor with aplastic anemia. This sequence joins TRBV15 and TRBJ2-2; D gene unclear. The material sequenced was sorted CD4+, CD8+, or CD8+CD57+ T cells (not recorded which) from PBMCs. CDR3 DNA sequence: TGTGCCACCAGCAGAGATCTGAACGGGGAGCTGTTTTTT. Encoded protein: CATSRDLNGELFF.